Below are 21 T cell receptor beta chains sequenced from a single sample in a study of T cells after posttransplantation cyclophosphamide. Profiling relied on immunoSEQ multiplex PCR, and the TCRdb table lists in-frame clones only, not all of them. The table lists about 52,000 clones, roughly 92% of them singletons. The sequencing input was PBMCs. Receptors originate from a woman in her thirties in good health and a related stem cell transplant donor.

This chain connects TRBV5-5 to TRBJ2-3, with TRBD2 identical over 10 bases. V trimming: 4 bases; J trimming: 5 bases; junction bases outside the gene matches: 10. The CDR3 runs 16 residues. Germline lookup yields CDR1 SGHKS and CDR2 YYEKEE (reference sequence). The CDR3 DNA is TGTGCCAGCAGCCCGAGGCTAGCGGGGGTCAAAGATACGCAGTATTTT. Translation gives CASSPRLAGVKDTQYF.

This clone is a singleton in its sample. The chain carries TRBV18 and TRBJ1-5; 8 nucleotides match TRBD1. The germline CDR1 and CDR2 sequences are KGHSH and LQKENI. This CDR3 has 17 residues. V lost 6 bases and J lost 1; bases outside the gene matches: 11. The CDR3 loop reads CASSRTGSSSSNQPQHF. The CDR3 coding sequence is TGTGCCAGCTCCCGGACAGGGTCATCGTCGAGCAATCAGCCCCAGCATTTT.

This clone was observed a single time. The V and J genes are TRBV7-9 and TRBJ2-2, with 7 bases matching TRBD2. Per germline, CDR1 SEHNR and CDR2 FQNEAQ (reference sequence). The CDR3 is 15 amino acids. The J segment lost 0 bases and the V segment lost 3 bases, leaving 1 base of the junction unmatched. CDR3 coding DNA: TGTGCCAGCAGCTTGGGGGGGACGAACACCGGGGAGCTGTTTTTT. Its translation is CASSLGGTNTGELFF.

The chain joins TRBV9 to TRBJ1-6, with 7 bases lining up with TRBD1. The CDR3 covers 16 residues. The J segment lost 5 bases and the V segment lost 0 bases, leaving 5 bases of the junction unmatched. Germline V gene data show CDR1 as SGDLS and CDR2 as YYNGEE. The CDR3 nucleotides are TGTGCCAGCAGCGTAGAAGGGACAGCCAATAATTCACCCCTCCACTTT. As protein: CASSVEGTANNSPLHF.

V gene TRBV7-3 combines with J gene TRBJ1-1; D possibly corresponds to TRBD1 (6 bases). Germline lookup yields CDR1 SGHTA and CDR2 FQGTGA. V lost 4 bases and J lost 1, with 16 bases in between. The CDR3 length is 16 residues. CDR3 DNA: TGTGCCAGCAGCTCACAGGGTCGCGGTGCGAACACTGAAGCTTTCTTT. Encoded protein: CASSSQGRGANTEAFF.

This clone was detected only a few times. The V and J genes are TRBV21-1 and TRBJ2-3; the table's D call, TRBD2, was not checked against the DNA. TRBV21-1 is designated a pseudogene. This CDR3 has 16 residues. CDR3 bases: TGTGCCAGTAGCAAAGCGGCTAGCGGGGGCCTAGATACGCAGTATTTT. Translated: CASSKAASGGLDTQYF.

The V and J genes are TRBV9 and TRBJ2-3; D is undetermined. Deletions cut 4 bases from V and 0 bases from J, with 18 bases between. CDR3 length equals 17 residues. The germline V gene has CDR1 SGDLS and CDR2 YYNGEE. The DNA for the CDR3 is TGTGCCAGCAGCTCTTTTTTTGAGGATACTAGCACAGATACGCAGTATTTT. Its translation: CASSSFFEDTSTDTQYF.

This rearrangement joins TRBV7-2 to TRBJ2-1; D is possibly TRBD2 (5 bases). Trimming stripped 2 bases from V and 8 bases from J, with 13 bases between. The germline V gene encodes CDR1 SGHTA and CDR2 FQGNSA. This CDR3 contains 14 residues. CDR3: CASSLKSSLYEQFF. The CDR3 nucleotides are TGTGCCAGCAGCTTAAAGTCTAGCCTATATGAGCAGTTCTTC.

This clone appeared a single time. The rearrangement joins TRBV19 to TRBJ1-1; weak D call: TRBD1 (5 bases). V lost 6 bases to trimming and J lost 5 bases, with 13 bases between them. This CDR3 contains 13 residues. Germline lookup yields CDR1 LNHDA and CDR2 SQIVND (reference sequence). The CDR3 loop is CASRAGIGTEAFF. CDR3 sequence (DNA): TGTGCCAGTAGGGCAGGGATCGGAACTGAAGCTTTCTTT.

The chain carries TRBV28 and TRBJ2-7, with 7 bases identical to TRBD1. The length of the CDR3 is 15 residues. Per the germline V gene, CDR1 is MDHEN and CDR2 is SYDVKM. J gave up 4 bases and V 6 bases, and 12 bases lay outside the gene matches. Here the CDR3 reads CASSPSAGGRYEQYF. The DNA for the CDR3 is TGTGCCAGCAGCCCCAGCGCAGGGGGAAGATACGAGCAGTACTTC.

The J gene is TRBJ1-6, the V gene TRBV4-1; D remains ambiguous. CDR3 length: 12 amino acids. Trimming stripped 3 bases from V and 7 bases from J, with 4 bases between. Germline V lookup: CDR1 MGHRA, CDR2 YSYEKL. The CDR3 bases are TGCGCCAGCAGCCATCAGAATTCACCCCTCCACTTT. Amino acid sequence: CASSHQNSPLHF.

The V and J genes are TRBV7-8 and TRBJ1-2; a possible D gene is TRBD1 (5 bases). The CDR3 runs to 15 residues. V gave up 1 base and J gave up 0 bases, with 9 bases separating them. Germline values: CDR1 SGHVS, CDR2 FQNEAQ. In DNA form, the CDR3 reads TGTGCCAGCAGCTTAGATGGGGGGGCTAACTATGGCTACACCTTC. Protein: CASSLDGGANYGYTF.

As for this clone: Other DNA sequences from this sample encode an identical CDR3 as well. This chain joins TRBV2 and TRBJ1-1; D ambiguous. The CDR3 has 14 amino acids. Germline CDR1 and CDR2: SNHLY and FYNNEI. Trimming removed 4 bases from V and 4 bases from J, with 13 bases in between. The CDR3 reads CASSVLPEGTEAFF. The CDR3 region has the DNA TGTGCCAGCAGTGTTCTCCCGGAGGGCACTGAAGCTTTCTTT. Supplemented by reference TRBV2 and TRBJ1-1, the full variable domain reads EPEVTQTPSHQVTQMGQEVILRCVPISNHLYFYWYRQILGQKVEFLVSFYNNEISEKSEIFDDQFSVERPDGSNFTLKIRSTKLEDSAMYFCASSVLPEGTEAFFGQGTRLTVV.

CDR3 in amino acids: CASSSRQGYTGELFF. The CDR3 DNA sequence: TGTGCCAGCAGCTCCAGACAGGGGTACACCGGGGAGCTGTTTTTT. The chain employs TRBV7-8 and TRBJ2-2; 8 nucleotides align to TRBD1. The V gene's germline CDR1 is SGHVS and CDR2 FQNEAQ. The CDR3 has 15 residues. The junction had 4 bases not matched to a gene; V was cut back by 4 bases and J by 3 bases.

V and J are TRBV30 and TRBJ2-3; 7 bases map to TRBD1. In germline, CDR1 is GTSNPN, CDR2 SVGIG (reference sequence). The trim removed 0 bases at V and 2 bases at J, leaving 11 bases unmatched. The CDR3 runs 17 residues. The CDR3 DNA reads as TGTGCCTGGAGTGTACGTAGGGACAGAATTTCCACAGATACGCAGTATTTT. Its translation is CAWSVRRDRISTDTQYF.

The CDR3 here is CSGTGDNEQFF. The CDR3 coding sequence is TGCAGTGGAACTGGAGACAATGAGCAGTTCTTC. The chain recombines TRBV20-1 with TRBJ2-1; D gene unclear. CDR1 is DFQATT and CDR2 is SNEGSKA in the germline V gene (reference sequence). CDR3 length equals 11 residues. V lost 7 bases and J 5 bases, leaving 9 bases between the germline ends.

This chain uses TRBV6-5 with TRBJ2-3; 9 bases map to TRBD1. Trimming removed 7 bases from V and 6 bases from J; junction bases left unmatched: 5. The germline gives CDR1 MNHEY, CDR2 SVGAGI. This CDR3 is built from 13 residues. The CDR3 sequence is CASTRTGVDTQYF. DNA for the CDR3: TGTGCCAGCACCCGGACAGGGGTGGATACGCAGTATTTT.

The chain combines TRBV19 with TRBJ1-2; D is possibly TRBD1 (5 bases). CDR1 and CDR2 from the germline V gene are LNHDA and SQIVND (reference sequence). The V end was cut by 7 bases, the J end by 8 bases, with 23 bases between. The length of the CDR3 is 15 residues. The CDR3 region is CASTPQQASGSGYTF. CDR3 coding DNA: TGTGCCAGTACCCCCCAACAGGCGTCGGGCTCCGGCTACACCTTC.

This sequence joins TRBV6-1 and TRBJ2-7; 12 nucleotides line up with TRBD2. The CDR3 is 18 residues long. The junction had 11 bases not matched to a gene; V was cut back by 2 bases and J by 3 bases. Germline V gives CDR1 MNHNS, CDR2 SASEGT. CDR3 sequence (DNA): TGTGCCAGCAGTGAATTGGCTAGCGGGGGGGCGTTTTTCTACGAGCAGTACTTC. Translated: CASSELASGGAFFYEQYF.

This chain connects TRBV27 to TRBJ2-3, with D possibly TRBD2 on 5 matching bases. Germline values: CDR1 MNHEY, CDR2 SMNVEV (reference sequence). V lost 6 bases, J lost 7 bases, and 14 bases lay in between. This CDR3 is built from 13 residues. For the CDR3, the DNA is TGTGCCAGCAGATTGGCGGAGGCAAATACGCAGTATTTT. Translation gives CASRLAEANTQYF.

V is TRBV2 and J is TRBJ2-7, with a tentative D call TRBD2 (6 bases). V was shortened by 3 bases and J by 2 bases, with 20 bases between the two germline ends. Germline assignment: CDR1 SNHLY and CDR2 FYNNEI. The CDR3 spans 17 residues. CDR3 nucleotide sequence: TGTGCCAGCAGTGATTTTCTAGCGACTTCGGGAACCTACGAGCAGTACTTC. It encodes CASSDFLATSGTYEQYF.